This T cell receptor beta chain was sequenced in a study of blood T cell repertoires in COVID-19. Under the authors' procedure: The authors estimated nucleated cell counts from reference gene primer amplification. Only in-frame clones appear in the TCRdb table, and some are missing; sequencing was by immunoSEQ multiplex PCR. That table supplies the V and J calls and clone size; D and trimming were determined from the DNA. This sample has roughly 150,000 clones, with 65% to 85% found just once. Germline V lookup: CDR1 SGHVS, CDR2 FNYEAQ. Losses at the gene ends were 5 bases for V and 4 bases for J; bases not matched to a gene: 7. This CDR3 comprises 15 residues.

The specimen sequenced was peripheral blood. The receptor was isolated from a woman in her 70s who had recovered from COVID-19. The chain recombines TRBV7-6 with TRBJ2-2, with 7 bases fitting TRBD1. CDR3 nucleotide sequence: TGTGCCAGCAGCGCCACAGGGGAACCCACCGGGGAGCTGTTTTTT. Encoded protein: CASSATGEPTGELFF.